The 9 T cell receptor beta chains given below trace back to one sample, sequenced in a study of tumor-infiltrating lymphocytes in localized non-small cell lung cancer. Assay: immunoSEQ multiplex PCR; the TCRdb copy retains only in-frame clones and omits some. The profile shows about 7,400 clones, about 74% of them singletons. The sample taken for sequencing was uninvolved lung tissue not adjacent to the tumor. Every receptor here comes from a human donor with non-small cell lung cancer.

The V and J genes are TRBV7-9 and TRBJ2-5; the match to TRBD2 covers 10 bases. Germline CDR1 reads SEHNR; CDR2 reads FQNEAQ (reference sequence). The length of the CDR3 is 16 residues. The junction had 7 bases not matched to a gene; V was cut back by 5 bases and J by 1 base. CDR3 loop: CASSAGSGRPQETQYF. The CDR3 DNA is TGTGCCAGCAGCGCCGGTAGCGGGAGGCCCCAAGAGACCCAGTACTTC.

The chain employs TRBV30 and TRBJ2-3, with TRBD2 matching over 7 bases. V shed 1 base and J 3 bases; nucleotides not matched to a gene: 1. Looked up from germline, CDR1 is GTSNPN and CDR2 is SVGIG (reference sequence). The CDR3 runs 13 residues. The CDR3 reads CAWSGGGTDTQYF. The DNA for the CDR3 is TGTGCCTGGAGTGGGGGAGGGACAGATACGCAGTATTTT.

CDR3 loop: CASSGRSNYGYTF. The CDR3 nucleotides read TGTGCCAGCAGCGGGCGCAGCAACTATGGCTACACCTTC. The chain employs TRBV9 and TRBJ1-2; no clear D. V was shortened by 3 bases and J by 2 bases, with 8 bases between the two germline ends. Germline V gene sequence: CDR1 SGDLS, CDR2 YYNGEE. The CDR3 extends over 13 amino acids.

V is TRBV28 and J is TRBJ2-3; 12 nucleotides line up with TRBD2. The V and J ends lost 6 bases and 2 bases, in that order; junction bases with no gene match: 3. CDR1 is MDHEN, CDR2 SYDVKM, per germline. The CDR3 consists of 15 residues. In nucleotides, the CDR3 is TGTGCCAGCAGAACTAGCGGGGGGTCCACAGATACGCAGTATTTT. Translating it yields CASRTSGGSTDTQYF.

This clone occurred a few times. This chain links TRBV2 with TRBJ1-2; no clear D. The CDR3 has 12 amino acids. Germline V lookup: CDR1 SNHLY, CDR2 FYNNEI. Deletions cut 0 bases from V and 5 bases from J, with 4 bases between. The CDR3 region has the DNA TGTGCCAGCAGTGAAGCGGGGTATGGCTACACCTTC. Protein sequence: CASSEAGYGYTF.

This clone was recorded once. The rearrangement uses TRBV5-1 and TRBJ2-3; 8 bases are shared with TRBD2. Germline V gene lookup returns CDR1 SGHRS and CDR2 YFSETQ. J lost 5 bases, V lost 6 bases, and 14 bases had no gene match. The length of the CDR3 is 16 residues. DNA of the CDR3: TGCGCCAGCACCCTCAACCCAGCGGGAGAAGGAGATACGCAGTATTTT. The encoded protein is CASTLNPAGEGDTQYF.

This chain connects TRBV27 to TRBJ2-5; the match to TRBD2 covers 10 bases. This CDR3 has 16 residues. In germline, CDR1 is MNHEY, CDR2 SMNVEV (reference sequence). Trimming took 0 bases from V and 5 from J; bases not matched to a gene: 6. The CDR3 is CASSLSAAGGRETQYF. For the CDR3, the DNA is TGTGCCAGCAGTTTATCGGCAGCGGGAGGGCGGGAGACCCAGTACTTC.

This clone was seen a single time. The CDR3 sequence: CASKGVRINSPLHF. The CDR3 nucleotides are TGTGCCAGTAAGGGGGTAAGAATTAATTCACCCCTCCACTTT. The chain has TRBV19 and TRBJ1-6; D may be TRBD1 (6 bases). V dropped 7 bases and J dropped 6 bases, with 13 bases sitting between them. The CDR3 spans 14 residues. Per the germline V gene, CDR1 is LNHDA and CDR2 is SQIVND (reference sequence).

The chain employs TRBV2 and TRBJ2-7, with D tentatively TRBD1 (7 bases). Trimming shortened V by 4 bases and J by 2 bases, and 12 bases separated the two germline ends. This CDR3 is 14 amino acids long. CDR1 is SNHLY and CDR2 is FYNNEI in the germline V gene. The CDR3 DNA reads TGTGCCAGCAGTGTTGGAGGGGGCCCCTACGAGCAGTACTTC. This codes for CASSVGGGPYEQYF.